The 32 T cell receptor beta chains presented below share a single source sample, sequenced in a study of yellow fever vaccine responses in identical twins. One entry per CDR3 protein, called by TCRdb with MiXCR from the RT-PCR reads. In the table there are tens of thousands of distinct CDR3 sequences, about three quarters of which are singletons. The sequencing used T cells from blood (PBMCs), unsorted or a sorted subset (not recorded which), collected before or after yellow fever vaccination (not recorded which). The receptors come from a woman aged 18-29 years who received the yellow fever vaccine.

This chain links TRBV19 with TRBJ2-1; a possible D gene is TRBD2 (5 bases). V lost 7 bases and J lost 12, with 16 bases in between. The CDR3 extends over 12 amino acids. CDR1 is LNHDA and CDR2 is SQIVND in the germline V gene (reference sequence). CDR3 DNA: TGTGCCAGTACCTCCGAGGGCGACCGGCAGTTCTTC. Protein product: CASTSEGDRQFF. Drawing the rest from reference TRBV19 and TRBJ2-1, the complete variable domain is DGGITQSPKYLFRKEGQNVTLSCEQNLNHDAMYWYRQDPGQGLRLIYYSQIVNDFQKGDIAEGYSVSREKKESFPLTVTSAQKNPTAFYLCASTSEGDRQFFGPGTRLTVL.

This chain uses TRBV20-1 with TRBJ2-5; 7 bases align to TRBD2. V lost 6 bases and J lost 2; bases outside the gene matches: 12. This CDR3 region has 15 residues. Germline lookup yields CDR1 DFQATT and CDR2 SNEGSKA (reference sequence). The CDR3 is CSAHPTLAGQETQYF. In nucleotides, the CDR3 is TGCAGTGCCCACCCCACTTTAGCGGGTCAAGAGACCCAGTACTTC.

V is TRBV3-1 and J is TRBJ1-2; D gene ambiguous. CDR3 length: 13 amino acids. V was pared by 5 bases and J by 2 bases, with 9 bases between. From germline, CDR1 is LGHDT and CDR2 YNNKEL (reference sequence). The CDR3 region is CASSIQENYGYTF. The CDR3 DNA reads TGTGCCAGCAGCATACAAGAAAACTATGGCTACACCTTC.

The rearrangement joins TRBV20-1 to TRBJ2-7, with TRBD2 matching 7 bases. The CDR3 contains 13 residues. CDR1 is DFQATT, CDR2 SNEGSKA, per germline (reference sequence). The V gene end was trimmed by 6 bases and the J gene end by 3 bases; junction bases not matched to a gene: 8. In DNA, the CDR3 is TGCAGTGCCCTTTGGGAGGGCAGCTACGAGCAGTACGTC. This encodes CSALWEGSYEQYV.

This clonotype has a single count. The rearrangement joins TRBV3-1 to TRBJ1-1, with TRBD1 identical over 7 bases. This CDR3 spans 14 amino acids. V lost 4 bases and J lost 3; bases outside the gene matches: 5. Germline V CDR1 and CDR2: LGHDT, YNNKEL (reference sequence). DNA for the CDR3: TGTGCCAGCAGCCCTGTGACAGGGTACACTGAAGCTTTCTTT. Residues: CASSPVTGYTEAFF.

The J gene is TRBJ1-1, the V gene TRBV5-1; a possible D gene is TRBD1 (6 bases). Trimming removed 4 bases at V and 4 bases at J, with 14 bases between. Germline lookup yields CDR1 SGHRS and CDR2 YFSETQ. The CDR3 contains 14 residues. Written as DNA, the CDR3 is TGCGCCAGCAGCCTAAGACAGGATTCCACTGAAGCTTTCTTT. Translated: CASSLRQDSTEAFF. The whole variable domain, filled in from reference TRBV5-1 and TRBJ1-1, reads KAGVTQTPRYLIKTRGQQVTLSCSPISGHRSVSWYQQTPGQGLQFLFEYFSETQRNKGNFPGRFSGRQFSNSRSEMNVSTLELGDSALYLCASSLRQDSTEAFFGQGTRLTVV.

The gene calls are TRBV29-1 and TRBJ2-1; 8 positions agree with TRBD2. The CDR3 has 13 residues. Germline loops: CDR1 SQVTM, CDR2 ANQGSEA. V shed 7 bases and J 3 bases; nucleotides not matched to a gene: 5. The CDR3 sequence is CSAAGLGYNEQFF. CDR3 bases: TGCAGCGCCGCGGGACTAGGCTACAATGAGCAGTTCTTC.

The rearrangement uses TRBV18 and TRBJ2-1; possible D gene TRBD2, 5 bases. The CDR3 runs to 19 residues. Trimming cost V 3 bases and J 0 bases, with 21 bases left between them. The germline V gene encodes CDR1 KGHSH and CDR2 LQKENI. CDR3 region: CASSPAGGWENSSYNEQFF. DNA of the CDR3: TGTGCCAGCTCACCCGCCGGCGGATGGGAGAATAGCTCCTACAATGAGCAGTTCTTC.

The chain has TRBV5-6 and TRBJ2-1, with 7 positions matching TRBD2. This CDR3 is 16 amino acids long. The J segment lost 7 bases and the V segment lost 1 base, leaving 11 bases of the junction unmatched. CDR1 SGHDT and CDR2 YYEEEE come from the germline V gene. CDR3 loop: CASSLIGTKERNEQFF. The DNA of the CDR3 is TGTGCCAGCAGCTTGATTGGGACTAAAGAAAGGAATGAGCAGTTCTTC. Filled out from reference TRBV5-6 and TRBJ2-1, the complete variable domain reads DAGVTQSPTHLIKTRGQQVTLRCSPKSGHDTVSWYQQALGQGPQFIFQYYEEEERQRGNFPDRFSGHQFPNYSSELNVNALLLGDSALYLCASSLIGTKERNEQFFGPGTRLTVL.

The CDR3 bases are TGTGCCATCAGCGGACAGGGGGGTGAAGCTTTCTTT. Its protein product is CAISGQGGEAFF. V gene TRBV10-3 combines with J gene TRBJ1-1, with TRBD1 matching over 10 bases. The germline V gene has CDR1 ENHRY and CDR2 SYGVKD. The CDR3 extends over 12 amino acids. The V and J ends lost 6 bases and 7 bases, in that order; junction bases with no gene match: 2.

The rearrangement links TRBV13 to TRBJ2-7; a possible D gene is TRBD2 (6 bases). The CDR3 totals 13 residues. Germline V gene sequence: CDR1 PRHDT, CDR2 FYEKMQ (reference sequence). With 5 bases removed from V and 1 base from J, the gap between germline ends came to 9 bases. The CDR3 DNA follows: TGTGCCAGCAGCCCTGGAGGGTCCTACGAGCAGTACTTC. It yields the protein CASSPGGSYEQYF.

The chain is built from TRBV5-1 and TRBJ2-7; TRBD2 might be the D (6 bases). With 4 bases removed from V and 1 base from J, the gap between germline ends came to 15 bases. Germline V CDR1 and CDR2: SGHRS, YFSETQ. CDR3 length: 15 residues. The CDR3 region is CASSDSGGISYEQYF. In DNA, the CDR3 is TGCGCCAGCAGCGATAGCGGAGGGATTTCCTACGAGCAGTACTTC. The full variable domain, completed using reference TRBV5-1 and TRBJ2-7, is KAGVTQTPRYLIKTRGQQVTLSCSPISGHRSVSWYQQTPGQGLQFLFEYFSETQRNKGNFPGRFSGRQFSNSRSEMNVSTLELGDSALYLCASSDSGGISYEQYFGPGTRLTVT.

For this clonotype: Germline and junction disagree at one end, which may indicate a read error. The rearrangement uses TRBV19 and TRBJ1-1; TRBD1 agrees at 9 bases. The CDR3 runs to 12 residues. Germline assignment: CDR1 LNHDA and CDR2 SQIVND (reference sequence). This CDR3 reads CASGTGGTEASF. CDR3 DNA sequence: TGTGCCAGTGGTACAGGGGGCACTGAAGCTTCCTTT.

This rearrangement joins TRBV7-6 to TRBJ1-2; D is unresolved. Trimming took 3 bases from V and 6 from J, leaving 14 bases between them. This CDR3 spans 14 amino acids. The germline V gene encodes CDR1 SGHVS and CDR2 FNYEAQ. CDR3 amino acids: CASSLGEGRHGYTF. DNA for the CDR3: TGTGCCAGCAGCTTGGGAGAGGGAAGGCATGGCTACACCTTC.

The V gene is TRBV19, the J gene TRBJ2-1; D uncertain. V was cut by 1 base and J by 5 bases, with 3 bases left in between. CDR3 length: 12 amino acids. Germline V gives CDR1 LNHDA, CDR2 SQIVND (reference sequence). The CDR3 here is CASSIAHNEQFF. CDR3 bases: TGTGCCAGTAGTATAGCGCACAATGAGCAGTTCTTC. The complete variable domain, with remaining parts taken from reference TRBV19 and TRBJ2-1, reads DGGITQSPKYLFRKEGQNVTLSCEQNLNHDAMYWYRQDPGQGLRLIYYSQIVNDFQKGDIAEGYSVSREKKESFPLTVTSAQKNPTAFYLCASSIAHNEQFFGPGTRLTVL.

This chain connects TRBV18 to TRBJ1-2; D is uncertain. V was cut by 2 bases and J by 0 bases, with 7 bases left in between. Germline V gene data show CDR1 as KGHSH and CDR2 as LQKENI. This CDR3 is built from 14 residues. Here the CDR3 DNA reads TGTGCCAGCTCACCAGTGCAGGCTAACTATGGCTACACCTTC. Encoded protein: CASSPVQANYGYTF.

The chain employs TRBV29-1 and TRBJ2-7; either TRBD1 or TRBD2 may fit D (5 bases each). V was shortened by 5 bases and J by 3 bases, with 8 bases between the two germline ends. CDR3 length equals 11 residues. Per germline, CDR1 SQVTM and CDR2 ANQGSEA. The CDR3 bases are TGCAGCGTTACTGGGGGCTACGAGCAGTACTTC. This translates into CSVTGGYEQYF.

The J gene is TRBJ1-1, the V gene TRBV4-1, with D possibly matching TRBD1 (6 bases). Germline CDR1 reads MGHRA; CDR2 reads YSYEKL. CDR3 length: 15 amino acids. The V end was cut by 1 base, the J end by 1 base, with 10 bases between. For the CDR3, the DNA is TGCGCCAGCAGCCAAGGAGGACAGACGAACACTGAAGCTTTCTTT. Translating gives CASSQGGQTNTEAFF.

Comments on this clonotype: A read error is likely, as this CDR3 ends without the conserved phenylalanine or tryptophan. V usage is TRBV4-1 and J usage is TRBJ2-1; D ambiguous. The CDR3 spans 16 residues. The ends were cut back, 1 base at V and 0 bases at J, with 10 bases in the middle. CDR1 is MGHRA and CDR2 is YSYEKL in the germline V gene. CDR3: CASSQVNIVSYNEQFS. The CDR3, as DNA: TGCGCCAGCAGCCAAGTCAATATTGTCTCCTACAATGAGCAGTTCTCC.

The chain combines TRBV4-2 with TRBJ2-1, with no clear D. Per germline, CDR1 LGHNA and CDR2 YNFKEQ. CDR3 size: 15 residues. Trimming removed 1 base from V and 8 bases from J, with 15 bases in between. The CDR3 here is CASSQAGGTEDEQFF. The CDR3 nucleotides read TGTGCCAGCAGCCAAGCGGGCGGCACTGAGGATGAGCAGTTCTTC.

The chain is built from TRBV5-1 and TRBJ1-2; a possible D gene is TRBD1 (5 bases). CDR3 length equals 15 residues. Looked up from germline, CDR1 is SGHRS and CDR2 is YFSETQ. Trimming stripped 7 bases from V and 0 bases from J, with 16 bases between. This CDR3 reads CASRGDGMTNYGYTF. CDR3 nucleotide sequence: TGCGCCAGCCGAGGGGACGGAATGACTAACTATGGCTACACCTTC.

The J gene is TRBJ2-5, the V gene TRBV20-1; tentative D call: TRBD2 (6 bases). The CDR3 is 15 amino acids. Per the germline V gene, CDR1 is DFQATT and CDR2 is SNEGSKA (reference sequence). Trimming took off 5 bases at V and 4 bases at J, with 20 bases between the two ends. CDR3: CSAAEGARLIETQYF. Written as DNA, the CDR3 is TGCAGTGCTGCGGAGGGTGCCAGACTAATAGAGACCCAGTACTTC.

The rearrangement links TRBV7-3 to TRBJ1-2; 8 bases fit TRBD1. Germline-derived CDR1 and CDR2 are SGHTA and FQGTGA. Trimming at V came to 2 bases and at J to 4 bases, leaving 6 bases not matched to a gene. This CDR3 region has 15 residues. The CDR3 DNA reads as TGTGCCAGCAGCTTATCCCCCACAGGGGGCTATGGCTACACCTTC. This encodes CASSLSPTGGYGYTF.

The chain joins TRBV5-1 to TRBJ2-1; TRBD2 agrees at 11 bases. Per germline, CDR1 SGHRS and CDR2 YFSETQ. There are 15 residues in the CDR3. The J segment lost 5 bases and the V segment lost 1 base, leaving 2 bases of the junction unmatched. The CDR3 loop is CASSLTTSGNNEQFF. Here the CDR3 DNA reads TGCGCCAGCAGCTTGACGACTAGCGGGAACAATGAGCAGTTCTTC.

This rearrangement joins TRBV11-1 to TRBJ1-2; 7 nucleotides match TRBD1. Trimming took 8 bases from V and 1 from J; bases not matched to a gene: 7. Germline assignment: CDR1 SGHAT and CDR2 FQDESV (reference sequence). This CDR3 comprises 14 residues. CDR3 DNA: TGTGCCAGCGTTGGGACAGCTTATAACTATGGCTACACCTTC. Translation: CASVGTAYNYGYTF.

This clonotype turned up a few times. CDR3 coding DNA: TGCGCCAGCAGCCAAGTTGACATCTTCGCCTACAATGAGCAGTTCTTC. Translation: CASSQVDIFAYNEQFF. V usage is TRBV4-1 and J usage is TRBJ2-1; D is uncertain. The V and J ends lost 1 base and 2 bases respectively, with 12 bases between them. From germline, CDR1 is MGHRA and CDR2 YSYEKL. The CDR3 covers 16 residues.

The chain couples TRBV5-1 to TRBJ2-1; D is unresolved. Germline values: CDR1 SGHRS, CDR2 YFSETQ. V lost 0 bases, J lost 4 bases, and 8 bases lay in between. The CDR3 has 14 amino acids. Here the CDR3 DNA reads TGCGCCAGCAGCTTGGATGGAAGTTACAATGAGCAGTTCTTC. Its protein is CASSLDGSYNEQFF.

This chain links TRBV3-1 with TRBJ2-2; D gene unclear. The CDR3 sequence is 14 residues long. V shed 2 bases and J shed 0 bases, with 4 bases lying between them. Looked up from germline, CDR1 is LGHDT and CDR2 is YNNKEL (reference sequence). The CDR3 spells CASSQQSNTGELFF. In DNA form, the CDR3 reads TGTGCCAGCAGCCAACAGTCGAACACCGGGGAGCTGTTTTTT.

The CDR3 spells CASRIRQGLYEQYV. The DNA of the CDR3 is TGTGCCAGCCGAATCCGACAGGGACTTTACGAGCAGTACGTC. V gene TRBV11-3 combines with J gene TRBJ2-7, with TRBD1 as a possible D gene (7 bases). The V gene lost 8 bases and the J gene lost 4 bases, with 18 bases spanning the gap. The CDR3 consists of 14 residues. Germline loops: CDR1 SGHNT, CDR2 YENEEA.

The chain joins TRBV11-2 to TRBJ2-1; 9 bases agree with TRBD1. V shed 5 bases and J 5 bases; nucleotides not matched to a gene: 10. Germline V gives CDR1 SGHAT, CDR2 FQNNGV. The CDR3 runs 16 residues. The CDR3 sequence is CASSRSPDRGNNEQFF. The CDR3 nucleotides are TGTGCCAGCAGCCGATCCCCGGACAGGGGCAACAATGAGCAGTTCTTC.

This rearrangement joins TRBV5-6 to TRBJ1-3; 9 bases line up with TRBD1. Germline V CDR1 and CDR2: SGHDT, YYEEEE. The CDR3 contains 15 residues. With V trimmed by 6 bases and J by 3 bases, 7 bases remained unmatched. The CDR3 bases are TGTGCCAGCACCATACAGGGGGCAGGTGGAAACACCATATATTTT. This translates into CASTIQGAGGNTIYF.

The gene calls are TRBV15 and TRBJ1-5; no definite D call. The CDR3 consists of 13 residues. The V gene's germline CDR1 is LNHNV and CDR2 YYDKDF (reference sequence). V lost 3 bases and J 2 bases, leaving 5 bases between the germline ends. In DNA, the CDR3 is TGTGCCACCAGCAGGGCGTGCAATCAGCCCCAGCATTTT. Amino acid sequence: CATSRACNQPQHF.